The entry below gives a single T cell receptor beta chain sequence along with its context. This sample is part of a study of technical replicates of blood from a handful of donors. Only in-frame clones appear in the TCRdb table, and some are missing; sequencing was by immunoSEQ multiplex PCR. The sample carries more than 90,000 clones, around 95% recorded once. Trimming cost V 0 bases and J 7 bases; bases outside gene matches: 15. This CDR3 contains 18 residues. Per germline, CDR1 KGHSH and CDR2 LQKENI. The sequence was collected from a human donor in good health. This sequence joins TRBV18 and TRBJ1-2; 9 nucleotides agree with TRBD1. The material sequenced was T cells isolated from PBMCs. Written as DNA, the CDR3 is TGTGCCAGCTCACCACCCCGGACAGGGGTAGTTGGGGGCTCTGGCTACACCTTC. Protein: CASSPPRTGVVGGSGYTF.